This T cell receptor beta chain is drawn from a study of T cell responses to AZD1222 COVID-19 vaccine (dated by TCRdb to the early 2020s). Looking at the study overall: TCR sequencing was performed for 230 to 250 trial participants, of whom 200 to 210 were given two doses of AZD1222 and around 25 were given two doses of MenACWY control vaccine. Enrollment into the trials was organized by age into subgroups of 18-55, 56-69 and 70-plus years, and those subgroups contained roughly 160, 29 and 62 TCR-sequenced participants, respectively.

A note on this clone: Its binding antigen is unknown. The record has no base qualities; no much larger clone is one base away.

The CDR3 regions of human TCRbeta chains were subjected to immunosequencing. Per the source publication's procedure: TCRs in the repertoires were compared against a reference library of SARS-CoV-2-specific TCRs that had been generated with the MIRA antigen-specificity platform. Breadth meant the fraction of unique TCRs that were SARS-CoV-2-associated, whereas depth meant the fraction of total T cells that were SARS-CoV-2-associated. Using the MIRA data, each spike-specific TCR was mapped to the spike region that the TCR reacts to and placed in a CD4 or CD8 class. Log10-transformed breadth and depth values were compared by one-way ANOVA with Sidak's multiple comparisons tests. The clones in this table, taken by TCRdb from immuneACCESS, are in-frame only. Not every clone is retained; where verified, under half of the shortfall comes from an unresolved V gene, and the cause of the rest is unknown. V and J calls and clone size are as listed in that table; D and trimming were resolved from the DNA. The sample table lists some 190,000 clones, approximately 90% of them with a count of one. About 1.7% of the sample goes to the ten largest clones.

Reading the germline V gene gives CDR1 MRHNA and CDR2 SNTAGT. The germline V and J ends show losses of 6 bases and 5 bases respectively, and no gene match explains 10 bases of the junction. From the cysteine up to the phenylalanine, the CDR3 has a length of 15 residues. Only the CDR3 region is kept as DNA, spanning 45 bases read in frame from base 1. The time point label corresponds to: about 28 days (+/-7) after the second vaccine dose. AZD1222 recipients with second doses at about 4 weeks or about 12 weeks were pooled, because spike-specific TCR depth and breadth did not differ between schedules. Samples from vaccinated people were obtained from the UK trials COV001 and COV002, which included a single-blind randomized controlled phase 2/3 trial of AZD1222 (ChAdOx1 nCoV-19) in healthy adults. For TCRbeta chain sequencing, PBMC samples from trial participants were taken at day 0 and at day 28 after the second dose.

Broader findings and caveats from the paper: The 56-69-year group was small, and its depth increase did not reach significance, likely because of low power. Conclusions about previously exposed vaccinees were limited because only six AZD1222 recipients were SARS-CoV-2 seropositive at baseline. The whole spike protein was spanned by vaccine-associated CD4 TCRs, and dominant responses were seen in regions 160-218 and 743-854. Because no samples from the day 14 peak response were available, repertoires could be characterized only after the peak T cell response. Epitopes outside the regions mutated in the B.1.351 and B.1.1.7 variants were reportedly recognized by nearly half of the unique spike-specific TCRs. Spike-specific TCR breadth and depth rose significantly after two AZD1222 doses compared with day 0 and with MenACWY recipients. Most participants were white British and females outnumbered males, and the authors suggested that clonal diversity may have been underestimated.

Sample: peripheral blood, taken 28 days after the second AZD1222 dose. This TCR was recovered from an adult who received the AZD1222 COVID-19 vaccine. The chain couples TRBV6-4 to TRBJ1-2, and TRBD1 aligns with 9 junction nucleotides. The DNA sequence reads TGTGCCAGCAGCCGCGAAACAGGGGGCGGTTATGGCTACACCTTC. Translation gives CASSRETGGGYGYTF.